The 30 T cell receptor beta chains listed next were all sequenced from one sample in a study of monozygotic twins with cystic fibrosis. The table came from immunoSEQ multiplex PCR; TCRdb's copy has only in-frame clones and leaves some out. The data show under 25,000 clones, approximately 97% seen once. The sample comprised blood. These receptors all come from a woman aged 30 to 39 with cystic fibrosis.

This chain connects TRBV7-9 to TRBJ1-6; TRBD1 aligns across 10 bases. The CDR3 has 15 amino acids. Germline-derived CDR1 and CDR2 are SEHNR and FQNEAQ (reference sequence). The junction had 3 bases not matched to a gene; V was cut back by 1 base and J by 9 bases. This CDR3 is CASSLGGTGVSPLHF. CDR3 bases: TGTGCCAGCAGCTTAGGTGGGACAGGGGTTTCACCCCTCCACTTT.

This clone was found once. The V call is TRBV13, the J call TRBJ1-5, with unresolved D. The CDR3 covers 13 residues. V lost 2 bases and J 5 bases, leaving 7 bases between the germline ends. Germline V lookup: CDR1 PRHDT, CDR2 FYEKMQ (reference sequence). The CDR3 loop reads CASSLSGDQPQHF. CDR3 DNA: TGTGCCAGCAGCTTATCAGGAGATCAGCCCCAGCATTTT.

The gene calls are TRBV14 and TRBJ2-1; 7 bases are a match to TRBD2. V shed 0 bases and J 0 bases; nucleotides not matched to a gene: 5. This CDR3 region has 17 residues. Germline CDR1 reads SGHDN; CDR2 reads FVKESK. CDR3 nucleotide sequence: TGTGCCAGCAGCCAAGATTCAGCGGGGAGCTCCTACAATGAGCAGTTCTTC. This encodes CASSQDSAGSSYNEQFF.

The chain uses TRBV21-1 and TRBJ2-7; the table assigns TRBD1, which was not confirmed against the DNA. TRBV21-1 is a pseudogene. The CDR3 loop spans 15 amino acids. For the CDR3, the DNA is TGTGCCAGCAGCAAAGCCCATCCGTCATCCAGCGAGCAGTACTTC. The encoded protein is CASSKAHPSSSEQYF.

This chain uses TRBV19 with TRBJ1-2; D unresolved. V lost 1 base, J lost 4 bases, and 10 bases lay in between. This CDR3 has 14 amino acids. Per germline, CDR1 LNHDA and CDR2 SQIVND (reference sequence). The CDR3 region is CASSIGTRSYGYTF. As DNA, the CDR3 is TGTGCCAGTAGTATAGGCACAAGGAGCTATGGCTACACCTTC.

This sequence joins TRBV19 and TRBJ1-5; D perhaps matches TRBD1 (5 bases). The CDR3 consists of 13 residues. CDR1 is LNHDA and CDR2 is SQIVND in the germline V gene (reference sequence). The germline V and J ends were trimmed by 6 bases and 7 bases, with 13 bases remaining between them. The CDR3 nucleotides are TGTGCCAGTAGGTCGACAGATAACCAGCCCCAGCATTTT. Protein product: CASRSTDNQPQHF.

The chain joins TRBV4-2 to TRBJ2-5; no firm D call. Trimming removed 1 base at V and 5 bases at J, with 5 bases between. The CDR3 is 12 amino acids. In germline, CDR1 is LGHNA, CDR2 YNFKEQ. Here the CDR3 reads CASSQGIETQYF. DNA for the CDR3: TGTGCCAGCAGCCAAGGAATTGAGACCCAGTACTTC.

The V gene is TRBV18, the J gene TRBJ2-5; no definite D call. Germline CDR1 is KGHSH and CDR2 is LQKENI. V was clipped by 1 base and J by 3 bases, with 0 bases between them. The CDR3 spans 11 residues. CDR3 coding DNA: TGTGCCAGCTCACCACAAGAGACCCAGTACTTC. Amino acid sequence: CASSPQETQYF.

Only a few counts were recorded for this clone. This chain connects TRBV28 to TRBJ1-2, with 8 bases identical to TRBD1. This CDR3 is 15 amino acids long. V was clipped by 7 bases and J by 4 bases; unmatched bases: 11. Germline assignment: CDR1 MDHEN and CDR2 SYDVKM. The CDR3 here is CASTPQGAEGYGYTF. The CDR3 DNA reads TGTGCCAGCACCCCTCAGGGGGCAGAGGGCTATGGCTACACCTTC.

This chain links TRBV25-1 with TRBJ2-1; TRBD1 aligns across 10 bases. The ends lost 7 bases at V and 8 bases at J; junction bases unmatched: 11. The germline CDR1 and CDR2 sequences are MGHDK and SYGVNS. The CDR3 is 15 residues long. CDR3 protein: CASMLPGQGLDEQFF. DNA of the CDR3: TGTGCCAGCATGCTCCCGGGACAGGGGTTGGATGAGCAGTTCTTC.

J is TRBJ2-7 and V is TRBV7-2; 10 bases match TRBD1. V trimming: 4 bases; J trimming: 6 bases; junction bases outside the gene matches: 6. This CDR3 has 14 residues. Germline assignment: CDR1 SGHTA and CDR2 FQGNSA. The CDR3 DNA reads as TGTGCCAGCAGCTCGCGACAGGGGGCGCCCGAGCAGTACTTC. It translates to CASSSRQGAPEQYF.

The rearrangement joins TRBV11-2 to TRBJ2-5, with 8 nucleotides matching TRBD1. The germline gives CDR1 SGHAT, CDR2 FQNNGV. There are 15 residues in the CDR3. The trim removed 3 bases at V and 4 bases at J, leaving 7 bases unmatched. The CDR3 nucleotides are TGTGCCAGCAGCTTTGACAGGGGAGGCGTAGAGACCCAGTACTTC. It codes for CASSFDRGGVETQYF.

In its sample, this clone was seen once. The chain carries TRBV28 and TRBJ1-1; D might be TRBD1 (6 bases). Germline CDR1 and CDR2: MDHEN and SYDVKM. V was pared by 5 bases and J by 2 bases, with 15 bases between. The CDR3 has 15 residues. CDR3 in amino acids: CASSEWDGTNTEAFF. CDR3 DNA: TGTGCCAGCAGTGAGTGGGACGGGACAAACACTGAAGCTTTCTTT.

The gene calls are TRBV5-5 and TRBJ1-1; 7 bases are a match to TRBD1. Per the germline V gene, CDR1 is SGHKS and CDR2 is YYEKEE (reference sequence). CDR3 length equals 16 residues. V shed 0 bases and J 4 bases; nucleotides not matched to a gene: 9. CDR3 nucleotide sequence: TGTGCCAGCAGCTTGGCCGCCGACAGGGCAGTCACTGAAGCTTTCTTT. Amino acid sequence: CASSLAADRAVTEAFF.

V is TRBV5-1 and J is TRBJ1-1, with D tentatively TRBD1 (5 bases). CDR3 length: 13 amino acids. The germline CDR1 and CDR2 sequences are SGHRS and YFSETQ. Between the trimmed V and J ends, which lost 4 bases and 4 bases, there was a span of 11 bases. CDR3 in amino acids: CASSAGRGTEAFF. The CDR3 DNA sequence: TGCGCCAGCAGCGCGGGACGGGGCACTGAAGCTTTCTTT.

The chain is built from TRBV5-5 and TRBJ2-7; TRBD1 might be the D (6 bases). There are 13 residues in the CDR3. Per germline, CDR1 SGHKS and CDR2 YYEKEE (reference sequence). Trimming removed 4 bases at V and 4 bases at J, with 12 bases between. Here the CDR3 reads CASSHGQLYEQYF. DNA for the CDR3: TGTGCCAGCAGCCACGGACAGCTTTACGAGCAGTACTTC.

This chain links TRBV7-9 with TRBJ2-4; no clear D gene. Trimming removed 4 bases from V and 7 bases from J, with 14 bases in between. The CDR3 is made up of 14 amino acids. Germline V CDR1 and CDR2: SEHNR, FQNEAQ (reference sequence). The DNA of the CDR3 is TGTGCCAGCAGCTCCTCTTTCGCATACAACATTCAGTACTTC. It translates to CASSSSFAYNIQYF. Full variable domain (remainder filled in from reference TRBV7-9 and TRBJ2-4): DTGVSQNPRHKITKRGQNVTFRCDPISEHNRLYWYRQTLGQGPEFLTYFQNEAQLEKSRLLSDRFSAERPKGSFSTLEIQRTEQGDSAMYLCASSSSFAYNIQYFGAGTRLSVL.

This clone was seen once. CDR3 in DNA: TGTGCCAGCAGCCCAACCCCGCAGAACACAGATACGCAGTATTTT. This encodes CASSPTPQNTDTQYF. The chain combines TRBV9 with TRBJ2-3; D is unresolved. The CDR3 runs to 15 residues. Germline-derived CDR1 and CDR2 are SGDLS and YYNGEE. Deletions cut 4 bases from V and 2 bases from J, with 14 bases between. Full variable domain (missing parts from reference TRBV9 and TRBJ2-3): DSGVTQTPKHLITATGQRVTLRCSPRSGDLSVYWYQQSLDQGLQFLIQYYNGEERAKGNILERFSAQQFPDLHSELNLSSLELGDSALYFCASSPTPQNTDTQYFGPGTRLTVL.

The chain recombines TRBV5-6 with TRBJ2-2; possible D gene TRBD2, 7 bases. CDR3 length: 16 amino acids. V lost 6 bases and J lost 0, with 15 bases in between. In germline, CDR1 is SGHDT, CDR2 YYEEEE. The CDR3: CASTLEGGANTGELFF. The CDR3 DNA reads TGTGCCAGCACCCTCGAGGGGGGGGCGAACACCGGGGAGCTGTTTTTT.

This chain links TRBV5-6 with TRBJ2-1; no reliable D call. This CDR3 is built from 13 residues. From germline, CDR1 is SGHDT and CDR2 YYEEEE. Trimming left V 0 bases short and J 8 bases short, with 9 bases between. The CDR3 loop is CASSLGSGDEQFF. The CDR3 DNA is TGTGCCAGCAGCTTGGGTAGTGGGGATGAGCAGTTCTTC.

This chain links TRBV19 with TRBJ1-6; no firm D call. The V and J ends lost 10 bases and 2 bases respectively, with 15 bases between them. Germline assignment: CDR1 LNHDA and CDR2 SQIVND (reference sequence). This CDR3 is 15 amino acids long. The CDR3 is CATSTGFAYNSPLHF. The CDR3 DNA is TGTGCCACCTCGACGGGGTTCGCCTATAATTCACCCCTCCACTTT.

The chain employs TRBV7-8 and TRBJ1-1; D perhaps matches TRBD1 (5 bases). With 6 bases removed from V and 4 bases from J, the gap between germline ends came to 9 bases. CDR1 is SGHVS and CDR2 is FQNEAQ in the germline V gene. The CDR3 covers 12 residues. The CDR3 here is CASSRQGTEAFF. DNA for the CDR3: TGTGCCAGCAGTCGGCAGGGCACTGAAGCTTTCTTT.

This chain uses TRBV11-2 with TRBJ2-7, with D perhaps matching TRBD1 (7 bases). The CDR3 totals 14 residues. The germline CDR1 and CDR2 sequences are SGHAT and FQNNGV. V shed 1 base and J shed 3 bases, with 10 bases lying between them. CDR3 amino acids: CASSLVQGGYEQYF. DNA of the CDR3: TGTGCCAGCAGCTTAGTCCAGGGGGGCTACGAGCAGTACTTC.

The rearrangement joins TRBV5-1 to TRBJ2-1, with 10 bases matching TRBD2. Germline trimming cut 4 bases from V and 7 bases from J; bases unmatched to any gene: 11. This CDR3 is 16 amino acids long. Germline V gene data show CDR1 as SGHRS and CDR2 as YFSETQ. CDR3 loop: CASSRGSSGGLNEQFF. In nucleotides, the CDR3 is TGCGCCAGCAGCAGAGGATCTAGCGGGGGACTAAATGAGCAGTTCTTC.

The chain couples TRBV18 to TRBJ2-3; 8 bases are shared with TRBD2. Germline V gene sequence: CDR1 KGHSH, CDR2 LQKENI. V trimming: 3 bases; J trimming: 3 bases; junction bases outside the gene matches: 11. CDR3 length: 17 residues. CDR3 region: CASSPLPLAGGTDTQYF. CDR3 in DNA: TGTGCCAGCTCACCGCTTCCCTTGGCGGGGGGAACAGATACGCAGTATTTT.

This clone is a singleton in its sample. The CDR3 nucleotides are TGTGCCAGCAGTGCGTTAGTGACAGCGGGGGAGCAGTACTTC. The encoded protein is CASSALVTAGEQYF. The chain links TRBV2 to TRBJ2-7; 7 nucleotides align to TRBD2. The CDR3 consists of 14 residues. CDR1 and CDR2 from the germline V gene are SNHLY and FYNNEI. The junction had 10 bases not matched to a gene; V was cut back by 4 bases and J by 7 bases.

This chain joins TRBV5-6 and TRBJ1-2; 7 nucleotides match TRBD1. Trimming at V came to 7 bases and at J to 6 bases, leaving 18 bases not matched to a gene. Per the germline V gene, CDR1 is SGHDT and CDR2 is YYEEEE. This CDR3 comprises 16 residues. The CDR3 loop reads CASPGVNYRGGDGYTF. The DNA of the CDR3 is TGTGCCAGCCCTGGTGTTAACTACAGGGGAGGGGATGGCTACACCTTC.

This chain uses TRBV29-1 with TRBJ1-2, with 11 nucleotides matching TRBD1. Germline V gene data show CDR1 as SQVTM and CDR2 as ANQGSEA. The CDR3 runs to 13 residues. The V segment lost 4 bases and the J segment 7 bases; nucleotides outside the gene matches: 5. The CDR3 bases are TGCAGCGTTGTCGCCGGGACAGGGGGTGGCTACACCTTC. It encodes CSVVAGTGGGYTF.

V is TRBV4-1 and J is TRBJ2-7; 7 bases agree with TRBD2. V gave up 1 base and J gave up 0 bases; unmatched junction bases: 3. Germline V gene sequence: CDR1 MGHRA, CDR2 YSYEKL. The CDR3 runs to 15 residues. The CDR3 sequence: CASSQGASGSYEQYF. CDR3 nucleotides: TGCGCCAGCAGCCAAGGGGCTAGCGGCTCCTACGAGCAGTACTTC.

V usage is TRBV4-1 and J usage is TRBJ2-3, with a weak D call TRBD2 (6 bases). The CDR3 is 17 amino acids. V dropped 1 base and J dropped 2 bases, with 16 bases sitting between them. Germline V CDR1 and CDR2: MGHRA, YSYEKL. CDR3 sequence: CASSQGTTAPSTDTQYF. The CDR3 region has the DNA TGCGCCAGCAGCCAAGGGACTACCGCACCATCCACAGATACGCAGTATTTT.